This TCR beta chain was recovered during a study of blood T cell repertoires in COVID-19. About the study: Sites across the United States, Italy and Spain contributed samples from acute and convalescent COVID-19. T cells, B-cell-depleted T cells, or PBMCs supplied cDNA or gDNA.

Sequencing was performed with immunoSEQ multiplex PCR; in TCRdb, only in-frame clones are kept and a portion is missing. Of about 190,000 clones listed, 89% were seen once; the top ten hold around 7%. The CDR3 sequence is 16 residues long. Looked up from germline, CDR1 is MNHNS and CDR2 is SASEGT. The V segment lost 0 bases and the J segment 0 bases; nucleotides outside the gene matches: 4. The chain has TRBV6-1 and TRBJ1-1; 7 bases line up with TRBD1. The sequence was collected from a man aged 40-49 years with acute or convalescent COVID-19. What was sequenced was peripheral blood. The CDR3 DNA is TGTGCCAGCAGTGAAGCTATTACAGGGGTGAACACTGAAGCTTTCTTT. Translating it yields CASSEAITGVNTEAFF.